Following are 12 T cell receptor beta chains from one sample sequenced in a study of lymphopenia after photon versus proton radiotherapy. Clones were read by immunoSEQ multiplex PCR, and TCRdb kept only the in-frame ones, dropping some. This table has under 20,000 clones, around nine tenths appearing once. Sequenced material: peripheral blood, taken from a patient treated with proton-based radiotherapy. These receptor sequences come from a man between 65 and 85 years old with pancreatic cancer.

The rearrangement uses TRBV6-4 and TRBJ1-5, with 9 nucleotides matching TRBD1. J lost 8 bases, V lost 8 bases, and 7 bases had no gene match. The CDR3 has 13 amino acids. Looked up from germline, CDR1 is MRHNA and CDR2 is SNTAGT. The CDR3 DNA reads as TGTGCCAGCTCGGGACAGGGTGGGGAGCCCCAGCATTTT. Protein: CASSGQGGEPQHF.

The V gene is TRBV5-1, the J gene TRBJ1-2; D might be TRBD1 (6 bases). This CDR3 comprises 14 residues. V was shortened by 4 bases and J by 2 bases, with 12 bases between the two germline ends. CDR1 and CDR2 from the germline V gene are SGHRS and YFSETQ. CDR3 residues: CASSPGGGNYGYTF. The CDR3 region has the DNA TGCGCCAGCAGCCCAGGAGGGGGAAACTATGGCTACACCTTC.

CDR3 sequence (DNA): TGTGCCAGCAGTTTACGGAACACTGAAGCTTTCTTT. Translation gives CASSLRNTEAFF. The genes are TRBV28 and TRBJ1-1; D is undetermined. Germline CDR1 reads MDHEN; CDR2 reads SYDVKM. V lost 2 bases and J lost 1, with 2 bases in between. The CDR3 is 12 amino acids.

V gene TRBV25-1 combines with J gene TRBJ1-3, with 11 bases aligning to TRBD1. Per germline, CDR1 MGHDK and CDR2 SYGVNS. The CDR3 has 17 residues. The V segment lost 5 bases and the J segment 3 bases; nucleotides outside the gene matches: 9. Here the CDR3 reads CASSKPGTGGFGNTIYF. CDR3 DNA: TGTGCCAGCAGTAAACCCGGGACAGGGGGTTTTGGAAACACCATATATTTT.

A single count supports this clone. The V and J genes are TRBV5-6 and TRBJ1-3; 11 bases are shared with TRBD1. The CDR3 is 18 residues long. CDR1 is SGHDT, CDR2 YYEEEE, per germline. Unmatched junction bases numbered 10, after V lost 5 bases and J lost 0 bases. The CDR3: CASSDGTGGPHSGNTIYF. The DNA of the CDR3 is TGTGCCAGCAGTGATGGGACAGGGGGGCCTCACTCTGGAAACACCATATATTTT.

This clone was detected only once. The V and J genes are TRBV7-9 and TRBJ2-7; perhaps D is TRBD1 or TRBD2 (5 bases each). In germline, CDR1 is SEHNR, CDR2 FQNEAQ (reference sequence). CDR3 length: 14 amino acids. Trimming pared 5 bases from V and 0 bases from J, leaving 11 bases between. The CDR3: CASSGTRSSYEQYF. In DNA, the CDR3 is TGTGCCAGCAGCGGGACCCGGAGCTCCTACGAGCAGTACTTC.

This chain connects TRBV7-2 to TRBJ1-5; D possibly corresponds to TRBD1 (6 bases). Germline values: CDR1 SGHTA, CDR2 FQGNSA. The CDR3 covers 13 residues. V lost 5 bases to trimming and J lost 5 bases, with 10 bases between them. This CDR3 reads CASSLQGHQPQHF. CDR3 nucleotide sequence: TGTGCCAGCAGCCTACAGGGACATCAGCCCCAGCATTTT.

V and J are TRBV5-4 and TRBJ2-5, with D unclear. V was trimmed by 0 bases and J by 5 bases, leaving 11 bases between them. CDR3 length: 14 amino acids. Germline CDR1 is SGHNT and CDR2 is YYREEE (reference sequence). The CDR3 sequence is CASSLVSIGETQYF. The CDR3 bases are TGTGCCAGCAGCTTGGTCTCTATCGGGGAGACCCAGTACTTC.

This clone occurred a few times. The gene calls are TRBV6-6 and TRBJ1-1; D is uncertain. The V gene's germline CDR1 is MNHNY and CDR2 SVGAGI (reference sequence). This CDR3 is built from 14 residues. The V gene lost 4 bases and the J gene lost 1 base, with 10 bases spanning the gap. The CDR3 DNA follows: TGTGCCAGCAGTTCTACGACGGGGAACACTGAAGCTTTCTTT. This encodes CASSSTTGNTEAFF.

The rearrangement links TRBV11-3 to TRBJ2-3, with a tentative D call TRBD1 (6 bases). Trimming stripped 5 bases from V and 1 base from J, with 22 bases between. Germline loops: CDR1 SGHNT, CDR2 YENEEA. The CDR3 loop spans 18 amino acids. Here the CDR3 reads CASSARTNTGHGTDTQYF. The CDR3 DNA reads as TGTGCCAGCAGCGCCCGAACAAATACAGGGCACGGCACAGATACGCAGTATTTT.

The chain couples TRBV5-6 to TRBJ2-2, with D perhaps TRBD1 (6 bases). V gave up 4 bases and J gave up 2 bases, with 12 bases separating them. From germline, CDR1 is SGHDT and CDR2 YYEEEE. The CDR3 spans 15 residues. The CDR3 here is CASSDQTGNTGELFF. DNA for the CDR3: TGTGCCAGCAGCGATCAGACAGGAAACACCGGGGAGCTGTTTTTT.

The rearrangement links TRBV6-1 to TRBJ1-5; D perhaps matches TRBD1 (5 bases). V lost 8 bases to trimming and J lost 3 bases, with 8 bases between them. Germline CDR1 reads MNHNS; CDR2 reads SASEGT. The CDR3 extends over 12 amino acids. Written as DNA, the CDR3 is TGTGCCAGCGGGGGGTTCAATCAGCCCCAGCATTTT. Translating it yields CASGGFNQPQHF.